The next 27 T cell receptor beta chains were all read from a single sample in a study of blood T cell repertoires in COVID-19. Only in-frame clones appear in the TCRdb table, and some are missing; sequencing was by immunoSEQ multiplex PCR. This sample carries about 110,000 clones, about 85% of them seen once, and the ten largest clones take around 5.5%. The source material was peripheral blood. All receptors derive from a woman aged 60-75 years with COVID-19, enrolled during active disease.

This clone has a handful of counts. The chain has TRBV18 and TRBJ2-7; TRBD1 matches at 8 bases. Looked up from germline, CDR1 is KGHSH and CDR2 is LQKENI. The V segment lost 6 bases and the J segment 4 bases; nucleotides outside the gene matches: 5. The CDR3 has 13 residues. The CDR3 loop reads CASSVGQEYEQYF. The CDR3 bases are TGTGCCAGCTCCGTGGGACAGGAATACGAGCAGTACTTC.

This clone was recorded once. The chain joins TRBV4-1 to TRBJ2-3; 8 nucleotides align to TRBD2. In germline, CDR1 is MGHRA, CDR2 YSYEKL. The CDR3 length is 16 residues. V shed 1 base, J shed 2 bases, and the junction held 5 bases outside the gene matches. The CDR3 coding sequence is TGCGCCAGCAGCCAAGTCGGACTAGCAAACACAGATACGCAGTATTTT. Translated: CASSQVGLANTDTQYF.

The chain has TRBV18 and TRBJ1-1, with 7 positions matching TRBD1. CDR3 length: 18 amino acids. Germline V CDR1 and CDR2: KGHSH, LQKENI. V lost 3 bases to trimming and J lost 0 bases; unmatched junction nucleotides: 13. CDR3 loop: CASSPDRVELGLNTEAFF. The CDR3 DNA reads as TGTGCCAGCTCACCTGACAGGGTAGAATTGGGTTTGAACACTGAAGCTTTCTTT.

This clone was observed a few times. A read error may produce the germline difference seen at one junction end. The rearrangement links TRBV6-1 to TRBJ2-6; D is ambiguous. Germline lookup yields CDR1 MNHNS and CDR2 SASEGT. The CDR3 has 15 amino acids. The CDR3 DNA follows: TGTGCCAGCCGTGACCAATTCCCTGGGGCCAACGTCCTGACTTTC. Translation gives CASRDQFPGANVLTF.

The chain carries TRBV21-1 and TRBJ2-5; the table calls TRBD2, which could not be checked here. TRBV21-1 is given as a pseudogene. CDR3 length equals 10 residues. The CDR3 nucleotides are TGTGCCACCTCACGGGAGACCCAGTACTTC. It translates to CATSRETQYF.

This clone was detected only a few times. This CDR3 is also generated by other DNA sequences in the sample. The V call is TRBV7-8, the J call TRBJ2-3; 8 bases are a match to TRBD2. Trimming at V came to 1 base and at J to 0 bases, leaving 3 bases not matched to a gene. Germline loops: CDR1 SGHVS, CDR2 FQNEAQ. There are 16 residues in the CDR3. CDR3 region: CASSLVTGGSTDTQYF. CDR3 DNA sequence: TGTGCCAGCAGCTTAGTAACGGGGGGGAGCACAGATACGCAGTATTTT.

The rearrangement uses TRBV7-9 and TRBJ1-4; possible D gene TRBD1, 6 bases. Trimming took 4 bases from V and 3 from J, leaving 12 bases between them. CDR1 and CDR2 from the germline V gene are SEHNR and FQNEAQ (reference sequence). The CDR3 is 15 amino acids. The CDR3 is CASSSAGTPNEKLFF. The CDR3 bases are TGTGCCAGCAGCTCGGCCGGGACACCTAATGAAAAACTGTTTTTT. Looking up the rest from reference TRBV7-9 and TRBJ1-4 gives the full variable domain: DTGVSQNPRHKITKRGQNVTFRCDPISEHNRLYWYRQTLGQGPEFLTYFQNEAQLEKSRLLSDRFSAERPKGSFSTLEIQRTEQGDSAMYLCASSSAGTPNEKLFFGSGTQLSVL.

V is TRBV6-5 and J is TRBJ2-5, with 10 bases fitting TRBD2. Losses at the gene ends were 0 bases for V and 5 bases for J; bases not matched to a gene: 6. CDR1 is MNHEY, CDR2 SVGAGI, per germline. CDR3 size: 16 residues. This CDR3 reads CASSYSSSGGRETQYF. The CDR3 nucleotides read TGTGCCAGCAGTTACTCGTCTAGCGGGGGCCGGGAGACCCAGTACTTC.

The rearrangement joins TRBV19 to TRBJ2-7, with TRBD2 matching over 9 bases. The V and J ends lost 3 bases and 2 bases, in that order; junction bases with no gene match: 11. The germline V gene has CDR1 LNHDA and CDR2 SQIVND (reference sequence). CDR3 size: 17 residues. The CDR3 DNA follows: TGTGCCAGTAGTATGGCGGGGGGGCACGAGGGGGCCTACGAGCAGTACTTC. Translation: CASSMAGGHEGAYEQYF.

This chain connects TRBV30 to TRBJ1-5; D is undetermined. The CDR3 has 13 residues. Between the trimmed V and J ends, which lost 3 bases and 0 bases, there was a span of 6 bases. Germline loops: CDR1 GTSNPN, CDR2 SVGIG (reference sequence). CDR3 DNA: TGTGCCTGGAGCCAGATTAGCAATCAGCCCCAGCATTTT. Translating gives CAWSQISNQPQHF.

This chain connects TRBV10-3 to TRBJ1-1; D uncertain. V lost 4 bases to trimming and J lost 2 bases, with 11 bases between them. The CDR3 covers 14 residues. Per the germline V gene, CDR1 is ENHRY and CDR2 is SYGVKD. The CDR3 here is CAISVGRTNTEAFF. The CDR3 DNA follows: TGTGCCATCAGTGTTGGCAGAACAAACACTGAAGCTTTCTTT.

The V gene is TRBV19, the J gene TRBJ1-2, with D possibly TRBD1 on 6 matching bases. Germline-derived CDR1 and CDR2 are LNHDA and SQIVND (reference sequence). The CDR3 covers 14 residues. V gave up 6 bases and J gave up 0 bases, with 11 bases separating them. For the CDR3, the DNA is TGTGCCAGTAGCTGGGGGCTAGCTAACTATGGCTACACCTTC. The encoded protein is CASSWGLANYGYTF.

The chain links TRBV7-2 to TRBJ1-1; no firm D call. With 1 base removed from V and 1 base from J, the gap between germline ends came to 10 bases. The V gene's germline CDR1 is SGHTA and CDR2 FQGNSA. CDR3 size: 15 residues. The CDR3 nucleotides read TGTGCCAGCAGCTTAGTGGGCAAGAGGAACACTGAAGCTTTCTTT. It yields the protein CASSLVGKRNTEAFF.

The chain employs TRBV7-4 and TRBJ1-5; 10 bases are shared with TRBD1. This CDR3 comprises 23 residues. The trim removed 1 base at V and 6 bases at J, leaving 27 bases unmatched. Germline lookup yields CDR1 SGHVT and CDR2 SQSDAQ. The CDR3 spells CASSLDPRDRGKYPRGQGQPQHF. The CDR3 nucleotides read TGTGCCAGCAGCTTAGACCCCCGGGACAGGGGTAAGTATCCAAGGGGTCAAGGTCAGCCCCAGCATTTT. The full variable domain, in which reference TRBV7-4 and TRBJ1-5 provide the parts outside the CDR3, is GAGVSQSPRYKVAKRGRDVALRCDSISGHVTLYWYRQTLGQGSEVLTYSQSDAQRDKSGRPSGRFSAERPERSVSTLKIQRTEQGDSAVYLCASSLDPRDRGKYPRGQGQPQHFGDGTRLSIL.

The genes are TRBV5-4 and TRBJ1-2; no definite D call. Trimming took 1 base from V and 8 from J, leaving 12 bases between them. The CDR3 is 13 residues long. CDR1 and CDR2 from the germline V gene are SGHNT and YYREEE (reference sequence). The CDR3 sequence is CASSLHGVGGYTF. The CDR3 region has the DNA TGTGCCAGCAGCTTGCACGGGGTCGGCGGCTACACCTTC.

V and J are TRBV9 and TRBJ1-1, with D perhaps TRBD1 (5 bases). Germline values: CDR1 SGDLS, CDR2 YYNGEE. Trimming left V 5 bases short and J 0 bases short, with 14 bases between. This CDR3 spans 15 amino acids. CDR3 in DNA: TGTGCCAGCAGGTTAGGGGTGGCGATGAACACTGAAGCTTTCTTT. It is translated as CASRLGVAMNTEAFF.

V and J are TRBV18 and TRBJ2-7; no firm D call. V shed 2 bases and J shed 0 bases, with 8 bases lying between them. Germline V gene sequence: CDR1 KGHSH, CDR2 LQKENI. This CDR3 is built from 14 residues. The CDR3 loop reads CASSPSAGSYEQYF. The CDR3 DNA reads as TGTGCCAGCTCACCATCGGCAGGCTCCTACGAGCAGTACTTC.

The chain has TRBV6-1 and TRBJ1-2; D unclear. CDR3 length: 16 amino acids. V gave up 1 base and J gave up 4 bases, with 16 bases separating them. CDR1 is MNHNS and CDR2 is SASEGT in the germline V gene. The CDR3 DNA is TGTGCCAGCAGTGAAGGAGGAGGGATCGGGATCTATGGCTACACCTTC. Amino acids: CASSEGGGIGIYGYTF.

This clone showed up just once. This chain uses TRBV19 with TRBJ1-6; no reliable D call. Trimming stripped 8 bases from V and 4 bases from J, with 12 bases between. Germline V gene sequence: CDR1 LNHDA, CDR2 SQIVND (reference sequence). CDR3 length: 14 amino acids. CDR3 region: CASARVMYNSPLHF. The CDR3 region has the DNA TGTGCCAGTGCTCGGGTGATGTATAATTCACCCCTCCACTTT. Drawing the rest from reference TRBV19 and TRBJ1-6, the complete variable domain is DGGITQSPKYLFRKEGQNVTLSCEQNLNHDAMYWYRQDPGQGLRLIYYSQIVNDFQKGDIAEGYSVSREKKESFPLTVTSAQKNPTAFYLCASARVMYNSPLHFGNGTRLTVT.

V gene TRBV5-1 combines with J gene TRBJ1-3; the match to TRBD1 covers 9 bases. The CDR3 totals 15 residues. Germline trimming cut 4 bases from V and 4 bases from J; bases unmatched to any gene: 6. The germline gives CDR1 SGHRS, CDR2 YFSETQ. The CDR3 coding sequence is TGCGCCAGCAGCGGACAGGGGACGAGCGGAAACACCATATATTTT. This encodes CASSGQGTSGNTIYF.

This clone was recorded once. V usage is TRBV7-2 and J usage is TRBJ2-1; a weak D match, TRBD2 (5 bases). The length of the CDR3 is 14 residues. The V and J ends lost 8 bases and 6 bases respectively, with 17 bases between them. In germline, CDR1 is SGHTA, CDR2 FQGNSA. The CDR3 here is CASGPGWGSNEQFF. CDR3 in DNA: TGTGCCAGCGGGCCGGGGTGGGGAAGCAATGAGCAGTTCTTC.

The CDR3 spells CAITLDRDVRNYGYTF. The CDR3 region has the DNA TGTGCCATCACCCTCGACAGGGACGTCCGAAACTATGGCTACACCTTC. This sequence joins TRBV10-3 and TRBJ1-2; 7 bases match TRBD1. The junction had 13 bases not matched to a gene; V was cut back by 7 bases and J by 2 bases. CDR1 is ENHRY and CDR2 is SYGVKD in the germline V gene. The CDR3 is made up of 16 amino acids.

The V gene is TRBV5-1, the J gene TRBJ1-1; no firm D call. Germline assignment: CDR1 SGHRS and CDR2 YFSETQ. This CDR3 is 14 amino acids long. V shed 0 bases and J shed 4 bases, with 10 bases lying between them. CDR3 DNA sequence: TGCGCCAGCAGCTTGGGAGGGCTCGGCACTGAAGCTTTCTTT. Protein: CASSLGGLGTEAFF.

This chain connects TRBV4-2 to TRBJ1-4; 8 bases align to TRBD1. V was pared by 4 bases and J by 7 bases, with 8 bases of the junction left unmatched. CDR1 and CDR2 from the germline V gene are LGHNA and YNFKEQ. The CDR3 runs 15 residues. CDR3: CASSLRQGWVEKLFF. The CDR3 DNA reads as TGTGCCAGCAGCCTCAGACAGGGGTGGGTTGAAAAACTGTTTTTT.

The chain couples TRBV11-2 to TRBJ1-1; D may be TRBD1 (5 bases). The CDR3 runs to 16 residues. Germline V CDR1 and CDR2: SGHAT, FQNNGV. V lost 4 bases to trimming and J lost 5 bases, with 20 bases between them. The CDR3 DNA reads TGTGCCAGCAGCTCTCCTTTTGCAGGGATGGGGACTGAAGCTTTCTTT. This gives the protein CASSSPFAGMGTEAFF.

The rearrangement joins TRBV7-6 to TRBJ1-3, with D possibly being TRBD1 (6 bases). Trimming took 0 bases from V and 0 from J, leaving 12 bases between them. There are 17 residues in the CDR3. Per the germline V gene, CDR1 is SGHVS and CDR2 is FNYEAQ. The CDR3 here is CASSLARQGISGNTIYF. The CDR3 bases are TGTGCCAGCAGCTTAGCGCGGCAGGGGATCTCTGGAAACACCATATATTTT.

The rearrangement links TRBV3-1 (or the pseudogene TRBV3-2) to TRBJ1-2; D not certain. Deletions cut 4 bases from V and 2 bases from J, with 14 bases between. This CDR3 spans 15 amino acids. CDR1 is LGHDT and CDR2 is YNNKEL in the germline V gene (reference sequence). The CDR3 protein is CASSPLARANYGYTF. The CDR3 coding sequence is TGTGCCAGCAGCCCCCTGGCAAGAGCGAACTATGGCTACACCTTC.